Below, 10 T cell receptor beta chains from the same sample are listed, as sequenced in a study of blood T cell repertoires in COVID-19. Here immunoSEQ multiplex PCR was the method, and the copy in TCRdb shows in-frame clones only, minus some. The sample lists about 120,000 clones, about 80% occurring once. Input material: peripheral blood. These receptors all come from a man aged 40-49 years with active or convalescent COVID-19.

The chain combines TRBV18 with TRBJ1-2; D is perhaps TRBD1 (5 bases). The CDR3 totals 13 residues. Trimming stripped 2 bases from V and 6 bases from J, with 10 bases between. Germline CDR1 and CDR2: KGHSH and LQKENI. DNA of the CDR3: TGTGCCAGCTCACCAACCAGGGCAGATGGCTACACCTTC. This translates into CASSPTRADGYTF.

The rearrangement joins TRBV13 to TRBJ2-3, with D tentatively TRBD2 (5 bases). Germline lookup yields CDR1 PRHDT and CDR2 FYEKMQ (reference sequence). V shed 0 bases and J shed 9 bases, with 13 bases lying between them. The CDR3 loop spans 14 amino acids. CDR3 bases: TGTGCCAGCAGCTTAGGCCATGGCCCGGGAACGCAGTATTTT. Protein product: CASSLGHGPGTQYF.

The chain carries TRBV4-2 and TRBJ2-2; 11 nucleotides align to TRBD2. The CDR3 length is 17 residues. The ends lost 3 bases at V and 4 bases at J; junction bases unmatched: 7. Germline CDR1 is LGHNA and CDR2 is YNFKEQ. CDR3 in DNA: TGTGCCAGCAGCCATTATAGCGGGGGGGCGGGCACCGGGGAGCTGTTTTTT. It specifies CASSHYSGGAGTGELFF.

This clone was recorded once. The CDR3 protein is CASSETPTGQGNTIYF. CDR3 DNA: TGCGCCAGCAGTGAGACACCCACGGGACAGGGAAACACCATATATTTT. The rearrangement links TRBV10-2 to TRBJ1-3, with 7 bases lining up with TRBD1. The CDR3 is made up of 16 amino acids. V trimming: 2 bases; J trimming: 4 bases; junction bases outside the gene matches: 8. Looked up from germline, CDR1 is WSHSY and CDR2 is SAAADI.

The rearrangement uses TRBV15 and TRBJ1-2, with 7 bases that match TRBD1. Germline CDR1 and CDR2: LNHNV and YYDKDF (reference sequence). With 3 bases clipped from V and 6 bases from J, the junction kept 16 bases outside the gene matches. The CDR3 length is 17 residues. CDR3 amino acids: CATSSLGGQAAGNGYTF. In DNA, the CDR3 is TGTGCCACCAGCAGCCTGGGCGGACAGGCCGCCGGCAATGGCTACACCTTC.

This sequence joins TRBV11-2 and TRBJ2-3; TRBD2 matches 10 bases. J was trimmed by 2 bases and V by 5 bases; bases with no gene match: 13. The germline gives CDR1 SGHAT, CDR2 FQNNGV. The length of the CDR3 is 18 residues. The CDR3 DNA reads as TGTGCCAGCAGCCCTTATGCATCTAGCGGGGGCCTCACAGATACGCAGTATTTT. Translating gives CASSPYASSGGLTDTQYF.

This chain joins TRBV2 and TRBJ1-1; D is undetermined. The CDR3 covers 13 residues. Germline V gene lookup returns CDR1 SNHLY and CDR2 FYNNEI. Trimming removed 4 bases from V and 1 base from J, with 7 bases in between. The CDR3 loop reads CASSVYKNTEAFF. The CDR3 DNA reads as TGTGCCAGCAGTGTATACAAGAACACTGAAGCTTTCTTT.

By share, this clone counts as medium-sized. The chain recombines TRBV6-5 with TRBJ1-2, with TRBD1 matching over 8 bases. The germline V gene has CDR1 MNHEY and CDR2 SVGAGI. The J segment lost 6 bases and the V segment lost 4 bases, leaving 10 bases of the junction unmatched. The CDR3 has 15 amino acids. CDR3 sequence reads: CASSFQQGGGDGYTF. DNA for the CDR3: TGTGCCAGCAGTTTCCAACAGGGGGGAGGAGATGGCTACACCTTC.

The chain joins TRBV5-1 to TRBJ2-1; D uncertain. The CDR3 is made up of 14 amino acids. Trimming cost V 3 bases and J 4 bases, with 11 bases left between them. The germline CDR1 and CDR2 sequences are SGHRS and YFSETQ. In DNA, the CDR3 is TGCGCCAGCAGCTCGGGTAACGCTTACAATGAGCAGTTCTTC. Translation gives CASSSGNAYNEQFF.

The chain uses TRBV3-1 (or the pseudogene TRBV3-2) and TRBJ1-4, with 10 positions matching TRBD1. Germline V gives CDR1 LGHDT, CDR2 YNNKEL (reference sequence). V gave up 4 bases and J gave up 6 bases; unmatched junction bases: 14. The CDR3 contains 18 residues. The CDR3 DNA follows: TGTGCCAGCAGCCGAAGAACTCTTACCGGGACAGGGGATGAAAAACTGTTTTTT. Amino acids: CASSRRTLTGTGDEKLFF.